Reported below is one T cell receptor (beta chain). Its binding antigen is unknown. This may stem from a read error, because a much larger clone lies one nucleotide away. This sample stems from a study. Sequencing took place on an Illumina MiSeq. TCRdb reprocessing: public reads trimmed at Q25 with fastp, clones called with MiXCR, in-frame beta chains kept. Rows are combined by CDR3 protein, so each entry shows the most common genes and DNA. The sample table shows about 4,500 distinct CDR3 sequences, and 9.5% are seen once. The ten biggest clones cover around a third of the sample. The CDR3 sequence holds 13 residues, the cysteine and phenylalanine included. The entry retains the CDR3 DNA only, 39 bases that are in frame from base 1. CDR1 MDHEN and CDR2 SYDVKM were looked up in the germline V gene.

The chain couples TRBV28 to TRBJ1-4; 10 bases in the middle match TRBD1. Sequencing was done on a sample of CD4+ T cells from peripheral blood. This receptor was taken from a human donor with rheumatoid arthritis. The DNA sequence is TGTGTCAGCAGTCGGACAGGGGGAGAAAAACTGTTTTTT. Its protein is CVSSRTGGEKLFF.